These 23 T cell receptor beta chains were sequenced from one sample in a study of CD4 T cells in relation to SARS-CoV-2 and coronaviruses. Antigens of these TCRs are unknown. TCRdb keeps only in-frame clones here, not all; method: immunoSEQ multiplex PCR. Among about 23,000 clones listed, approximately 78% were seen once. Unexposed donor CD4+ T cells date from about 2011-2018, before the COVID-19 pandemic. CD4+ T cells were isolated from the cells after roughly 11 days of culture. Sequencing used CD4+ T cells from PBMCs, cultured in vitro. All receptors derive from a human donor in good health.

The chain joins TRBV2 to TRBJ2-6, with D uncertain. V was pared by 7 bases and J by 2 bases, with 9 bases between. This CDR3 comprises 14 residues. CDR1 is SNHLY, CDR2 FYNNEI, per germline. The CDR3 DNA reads TGTGCCAGCAAGTCTGGGGCTGGGGCCAACGTCCTGACTTTC. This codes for CASKSGAGANVLTF.

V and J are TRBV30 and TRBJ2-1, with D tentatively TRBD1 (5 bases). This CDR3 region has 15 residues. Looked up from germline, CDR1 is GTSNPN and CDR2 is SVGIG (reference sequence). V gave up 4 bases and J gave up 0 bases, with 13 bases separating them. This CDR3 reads CAWIRTQSSYNEQFF. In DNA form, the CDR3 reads TGTGCCTGGATCCGGACACAGAGCTCCTACAATGAGCAGTTCTTC. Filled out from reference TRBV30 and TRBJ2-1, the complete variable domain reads SQTIHQWPATLVQPVGSPLSLECTVEGTSNPNLYWYRQAAGRGLQLLFYSVGIGQISSEVPQNLSASRPQDRQFILSSKKLLLSDSGFYLCAWIRTQSSYNEQFFGPGTRLTVL.

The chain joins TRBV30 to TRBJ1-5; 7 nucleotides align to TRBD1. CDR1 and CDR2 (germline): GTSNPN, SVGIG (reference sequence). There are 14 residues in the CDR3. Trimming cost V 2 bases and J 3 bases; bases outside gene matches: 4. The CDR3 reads CAWSRGQFNQPQHF. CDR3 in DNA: TGTGCCTGGAGTAGGGGGCAGTTCAATCAGCCCCAGCATTTT.

CDR3 DNA sequence: TGTGCGTGGGGGGAGGAACTCTACGAGCAGTACTTC. Protein sequence: CAWGEELYEQYF. This rearrangement joins TRBV2 to TRBJ2-7; a weak D match, TRBD2 (6 bases). The CDR3 contains 12 residues. Germline CDR1 is SNHLY and CDR2 is FYNNEI.

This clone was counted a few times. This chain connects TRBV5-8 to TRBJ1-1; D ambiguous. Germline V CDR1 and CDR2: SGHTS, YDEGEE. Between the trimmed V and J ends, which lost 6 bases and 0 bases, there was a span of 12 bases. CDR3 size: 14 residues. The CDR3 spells CASNRGGMNTEAFF. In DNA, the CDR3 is TGTGCCAGCAACCGCGGAGGGATGAACACTGAAGCTTTCTTT.

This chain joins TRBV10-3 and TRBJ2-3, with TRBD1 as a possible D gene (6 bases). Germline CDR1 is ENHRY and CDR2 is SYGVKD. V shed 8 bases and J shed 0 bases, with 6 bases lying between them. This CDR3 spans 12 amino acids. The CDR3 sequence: CAIQGSTDTQYF. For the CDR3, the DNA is TGTGCCATCCAGGGGAGCACAGATACGCAGTATTTT.

CDR3 region: CAVGGVYEQYF. CDR3 sequence (DNA): TGTGCCGTAGGGGGAGTCTACGAGCAGTACTTC. The chain carries TRBV6-6 and TRBJ2-7; D might be TRBD1 (6 bases). This CDR3 has 11 residues. V dropped 11 bases and J dropped 3 bases, with 11 bases sitting between them. Germline V gene lookup returns CDR1 MNHNY and CDR2 SVGAGI (reference sequence).

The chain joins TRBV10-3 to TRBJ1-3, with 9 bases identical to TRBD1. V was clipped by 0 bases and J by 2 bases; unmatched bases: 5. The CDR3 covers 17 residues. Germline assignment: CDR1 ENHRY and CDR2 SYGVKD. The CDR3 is CAISESDRGEAGNTIYF. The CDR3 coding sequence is TGTGCCATCAGTGAGTCTGACAGGGGGGAAGCTGGAAACACCATATATTTT.

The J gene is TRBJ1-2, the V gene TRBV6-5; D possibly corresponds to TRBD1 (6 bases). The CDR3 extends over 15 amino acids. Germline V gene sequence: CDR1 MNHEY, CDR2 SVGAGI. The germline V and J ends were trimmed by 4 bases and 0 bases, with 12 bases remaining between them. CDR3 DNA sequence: TGTGCCAGCAGTTTTCTGCGGACAGCTAACTATGGCTACACCTTC. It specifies CASSFLRTANYGYTF.

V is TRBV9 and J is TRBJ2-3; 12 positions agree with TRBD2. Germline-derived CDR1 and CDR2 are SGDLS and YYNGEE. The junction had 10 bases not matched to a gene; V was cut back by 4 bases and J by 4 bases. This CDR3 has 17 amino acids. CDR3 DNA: TGTGCCAGCAGCAAACCCAGACTAGCGGGAGCCTCAGATACGCAGTATTTT. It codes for CASSKPRLAGASDTQYF.

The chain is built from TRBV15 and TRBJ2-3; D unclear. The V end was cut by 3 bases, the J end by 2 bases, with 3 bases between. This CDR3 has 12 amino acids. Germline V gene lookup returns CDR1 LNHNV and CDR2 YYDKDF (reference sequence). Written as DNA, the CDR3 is TGTGCCACCAGCAGGGACACAGATACGCAGTATTTT. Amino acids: CATSRDTDTQYF.

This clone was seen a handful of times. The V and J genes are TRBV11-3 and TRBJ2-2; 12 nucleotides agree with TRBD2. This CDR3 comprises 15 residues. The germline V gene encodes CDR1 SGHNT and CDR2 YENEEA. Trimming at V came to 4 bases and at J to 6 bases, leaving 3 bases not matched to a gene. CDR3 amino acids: CASSSSSGRAGELFF. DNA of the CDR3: TGTGCCAGCAGCTCGTCTAGCGGGAGGGCCGGGGAGCTGTTTTTT.

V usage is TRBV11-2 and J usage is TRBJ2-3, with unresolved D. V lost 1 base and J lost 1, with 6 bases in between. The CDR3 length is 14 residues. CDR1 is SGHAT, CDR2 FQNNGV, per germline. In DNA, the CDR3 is TGTGCCAGCAGCTTAGGGTCGGGCACAGATACGCAGTATTTT. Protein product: CASSLGSGTDTQYF.

The CDR3 DNA follows: TGTGCCAGCAGCCTTTCCCCTGCTAGAGCGAACACCGGGGAGCTGTTTTTT. Its protein is CASSLSPARANTGELFF. This chain uses TRBV7-7 with TRBJ2-2; D not certain. The CDR3 contains 17 residues. The V and J ends lost 5 bases and 0 bases respectively, with 16 bases between them. Looked up from germline, CDR1 is SSHAT and CDR2 is FNYEAQ (reference sequence).

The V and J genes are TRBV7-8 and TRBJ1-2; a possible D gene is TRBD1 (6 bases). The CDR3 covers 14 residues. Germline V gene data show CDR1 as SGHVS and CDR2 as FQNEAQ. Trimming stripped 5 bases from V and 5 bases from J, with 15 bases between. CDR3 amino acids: CASSETRGSYGYTF. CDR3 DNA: TGTGCCAGCAGCGAGACCAGGGGCTCTTATGGCTACACCTTC.

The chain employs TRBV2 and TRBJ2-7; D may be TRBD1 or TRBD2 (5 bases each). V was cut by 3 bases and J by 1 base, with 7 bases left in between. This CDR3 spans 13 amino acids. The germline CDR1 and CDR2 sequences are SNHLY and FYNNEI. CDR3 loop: CASSERGSYEQYF. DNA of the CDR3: TGTGCCAGCAGTGAGAGGGGTTCCTACGAGCAGTACTTC.

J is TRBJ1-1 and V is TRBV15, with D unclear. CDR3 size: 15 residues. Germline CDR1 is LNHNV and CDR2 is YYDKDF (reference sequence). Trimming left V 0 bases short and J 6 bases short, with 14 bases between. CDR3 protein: CATSRDLKLGSEAFF. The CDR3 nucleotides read TGTGCCACCAGCAGAGATCTCAAACTGGGGTCTGAAGCTTTCTTT.

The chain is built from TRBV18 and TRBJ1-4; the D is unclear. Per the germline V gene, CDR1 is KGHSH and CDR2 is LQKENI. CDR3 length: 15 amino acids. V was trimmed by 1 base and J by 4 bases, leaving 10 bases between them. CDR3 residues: CASSPLRGGNEKLFF. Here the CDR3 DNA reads TGTGCCAGCTCACCACTTCGGGGAGGTAATGAAAAACTGTTTTTT.

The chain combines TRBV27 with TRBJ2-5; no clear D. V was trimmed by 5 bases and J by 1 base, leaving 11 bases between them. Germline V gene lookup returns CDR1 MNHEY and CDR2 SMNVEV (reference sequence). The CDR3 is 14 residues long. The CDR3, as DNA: TGTGCCAGCAGTCCCGTCCTATTCCAAGAGACCCAGTACTTC. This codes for CASSPVLFQETQYF.

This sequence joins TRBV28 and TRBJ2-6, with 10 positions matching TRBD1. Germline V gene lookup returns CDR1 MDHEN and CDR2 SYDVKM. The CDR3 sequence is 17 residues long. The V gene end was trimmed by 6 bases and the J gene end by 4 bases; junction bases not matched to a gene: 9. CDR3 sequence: CASRPDRGRGGANVLTF. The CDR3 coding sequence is TGTGCCAGCAGACCGGACAGGGGGAGAGGAGGGGCCAACGTCCTGACTTTC. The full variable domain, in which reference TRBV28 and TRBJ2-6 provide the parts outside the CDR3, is DVKVTQSSRYLVKRTGEKVFLECVQDMDHENMFWYRQDPGLGLRLIYFSYDVKMKEKGDIPEGYSVSREKKERFSLILESASTNQTSMYLCASRPDRGRGGANVLTFGAGSRLTVL.

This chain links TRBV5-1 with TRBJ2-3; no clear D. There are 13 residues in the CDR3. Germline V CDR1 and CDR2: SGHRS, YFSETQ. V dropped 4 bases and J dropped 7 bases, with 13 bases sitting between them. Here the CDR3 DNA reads TGCGCCAGCAGCCTAAGCCCTAGGAATACGCAGTATTTT. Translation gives CASSLSPRNTQYF.

The CDR3 loop is CASSPRQESSGNTIYF. The CDR3 nucleotides read TGTGCCAGCTCACCCCGACAGGAAAGCTCTGGAAACACCATATATTTT. The chain employs TRBV18 and TRBJ1-3; tentatively, D is TRBD1 (6 bases). The CDR3 length is 16 residues. V was shortened by 3 bases and J by 0 bases, with 12 bases between the two germline ends. Germline CDR1 KGHSH, CDR2 LQKENI.

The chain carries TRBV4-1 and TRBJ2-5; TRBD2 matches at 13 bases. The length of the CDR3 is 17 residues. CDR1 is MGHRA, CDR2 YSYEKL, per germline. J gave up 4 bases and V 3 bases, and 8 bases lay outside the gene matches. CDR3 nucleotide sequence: TGCGCCAGCAGCCACCTGCCGACTAGCGGGAGGTTAGAGACCCAGTACTTC. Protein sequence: CASSHLPTSGRLETQYF.